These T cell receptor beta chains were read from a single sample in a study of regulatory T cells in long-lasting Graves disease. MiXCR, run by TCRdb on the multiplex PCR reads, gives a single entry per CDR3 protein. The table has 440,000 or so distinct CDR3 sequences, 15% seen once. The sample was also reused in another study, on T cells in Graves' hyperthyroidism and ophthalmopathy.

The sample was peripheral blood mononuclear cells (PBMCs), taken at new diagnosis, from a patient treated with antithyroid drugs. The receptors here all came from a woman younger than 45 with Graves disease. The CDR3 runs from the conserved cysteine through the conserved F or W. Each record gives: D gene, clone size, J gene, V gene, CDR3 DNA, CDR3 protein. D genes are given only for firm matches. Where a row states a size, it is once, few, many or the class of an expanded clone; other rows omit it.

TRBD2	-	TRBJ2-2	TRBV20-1	TGCAGTGCTAGAGAACCGACTAGCGGGATAAACACCGGGGAGCTGTTTTTT	CSAREPTSGINTGELFF
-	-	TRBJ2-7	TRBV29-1	TGCAGCGTTGTCCGGGACGGTGGATACGAGCAGTACTTC	CSVVRDGGYEQYF
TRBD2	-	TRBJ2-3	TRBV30	TGTGCCTGGAGTGTACTAGCGGGAGGGCCCACAGATACGCAGTATTTT	CAWSVLAGGPTDTQYF
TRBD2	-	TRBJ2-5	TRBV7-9	TGTGCCAGCAGCCCCTTAGCGGGAGGGCTCCAAGAGACCCAGTACTTC	CASSPLAGGLQETQYF
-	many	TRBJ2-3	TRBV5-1	TGCGCCAGCAGCCACGGTCCAGGGGGGTACACAGATACGCAGTATTTT	CASSHGPGGYTDTQYF
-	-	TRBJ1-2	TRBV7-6	TGTGCCAGCAGCCCCGACAGGATCGGTGGCTACACCTTC	CASSPDRIGGYTF
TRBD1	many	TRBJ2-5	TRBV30	TGTGCCTGGGGGGGACAGGACCAAGAGACCCAGTACTTC	CAWGGQDQETQYF
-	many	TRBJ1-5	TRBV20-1	TGCAGTGCCACCCACAGCTTCCGTACTGATCAGCCCCAGCATTTT	CSATHSFRTDQPQHF
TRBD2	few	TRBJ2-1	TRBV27	TGTGCCAGCAGCAGACTAGCTTCCTACAATGAGCAGTTCTTC	CASSRLASYNEQFF
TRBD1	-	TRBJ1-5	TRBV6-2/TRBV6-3	TGTGCCACGATAGGACAGGCAGGACAGCCCCAGCATTTT	CATIGQAGQPQHF
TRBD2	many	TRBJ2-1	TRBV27	TGTGCCAGCACCTTAAGCGGGAGTTACAATGAGCAGTTCTTC	CASTLSGSYNEQFF
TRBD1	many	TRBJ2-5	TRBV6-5	TGTGCCAGCAGTTACTGGCAGGGACAGGGCGAGACCCAGTACTTC	CASSYWQGQGETQYF
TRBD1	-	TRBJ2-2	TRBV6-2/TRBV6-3	TGTGCCAGCAGTTATAGGGGGCGGACCGGGGAGCTGTTTTTT	CASSYRGRTGELFF
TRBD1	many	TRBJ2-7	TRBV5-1	TGCGCCAGCAGCTTGAGTAGGGACAGGAGATACGAGCAGTACTTC	CASSLSRDRRYEQYF
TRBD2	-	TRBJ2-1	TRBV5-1	TGCGCCAGCAGCTTGGTACTAGCGGGAGTAGGGGGCTACAATGAGCAGTTCTTC	CASSLVLAGVGGYNEQFF